Below, one TCR beta chain is given with its context. Its antigen is still unknown. The sample has other DNA sequences that encode this CDR3 too. This specimen comes from a study of shared clonotypes between healthy human individuals. Overall study findings and caveats: Sharing of clonotypes among donors was expected to vary with sequencing depth.

Profiling relied on immunoSEQ multiplex PCR, and the TCRdb table lists in-frame clones only, not all of them. The sample records approximately 2,000,000 clones, about nine tenths being singletons. Trimming shortened V by 0 bases and J by 5 bases, and 3 bases separated the two germline ends. In germline, CDR1 is MNHEY, CDR2 SVGAGI. The CDR3 sequence is 12 residues long. The rearrangement uses TRBV6-5 and TRBJ2-3; D remains ambiguous. The sequenced material came from naive CD4+ T cells from PBMCs. Subset denoted: CD45RA+ positively selected. This clonotype was obtained from a man younger than 30 in good health. Some clones in this sample may be carry-over from other donors' samples. The CDR3 protein is CASSYSRDTQYF. As DNA, the CDR3 is TGTGCCAGCAGTTACTCGCGAGATACGCAGTATTTT.